The 15 T cell receptor beta chains below come from one sample, sequenced in a study of shared clonotypes between healthy human individuals (dated by TCRdb to 2020 to 2022). Library preparation employed the immunoSEQ multiplex PCR assay. As stored in TCRdb, this immuneACCESS dataset retains in-frame rearrangements with V and J assigned. A fraction of the clones does not appear; measured against another copy, unresolved V genes explain less than half of the discrepancy, and the remainder lacks a known reason. The table for this sample lists about 2,100,000 clones; about 92% of them were counted only once. Under 2% of the sample rests with the top ten. For the CD8 naive samples, CD45RO-negative cells were positively selected for CCR7, yielding a CD45RA+CCR7+ population from which TemRA cells were excluded. Source material: naive CD8+ T cells from PBMCs. In light of the paper, this sample's cell subset or site label describes: CD45RA+CCR7+. Receptors were obtained from a man aged 18 to 30 in good health. Some clones in this sample may be carry-over from other donors' samples.

V gene TRBV6-1 combines with J gene TRBJ2-1; D is undetermined. V was pared by 3 bases and J by 10 bases, with 10 bases between. Germline loops: CDR1 MNHNS, CDR2 SASEGT. The CDR3 has 12 amino acids. CDR3 residues: CASSESMREQFF. The DNA for the CDR3 is TGTGCCAGCAGTGAGTCTATGCGGGAGCAGTTCTTC.

This chain connects TRBV30 to TRBJ2-3; 9 bases align to TRBD2. CDR3 length: 15 amino acids. Germline CDR1 is GTSNPN and CDR2 is SVGIG (reference sequence). V shed 2 bases and J 5 bases; nucleotides not matched to a gene: 8. This CDR3 reads CAWSKAGGSGDTQYF. CDR3 bases: TGTGCCTGGAGTAAAGCGGGAGGAAGTGGAGATACGCAGTATTTT. Based on the CDR3 plus reference TRBV30 and TRBJ2-3, the full variable domain is SQTIHQWPATLVQPVGSPLSLECTVEGTSNPNLYWYRQAAGRGLQLLFYSVGIGQISSEVPQNLSASRPQDRQFILSSKKLLLSDSGFYLCAWSKAGGSGDTQYFGPGTRLTVL.

This chain links TRBV19 with TRBJ2-1, with D possibly matching TRBD1 (6 bases). This CDR3 has 15 amino acids. V lost 8 bases and J 3 bases, leaving 17 bases between the germline ends. The germline gives CDR1 LNHDA, CDR2 SQIVND (reference sequence). The CDR3, as DNA: TGTGCCAGTCAGAAAGACAGGACCCTCTACAATGAGCAGTTCTTC. It is translated as CASQKDRTLYNEQFF. Combining the CDR3 with reference TRBV19 and TRBJ2-1 gives the whole variable domain DGGITQSPKYLFRKEGQNVTLSCEQNLNHDAMYWYRQDPGQGLRLIYYSQIVNDFQKGDIAEGYSVSREKKESFPLTVTSAQKNPTAFYLCASQKDRTLYNEQFFGPGTRLTVL.

The chain links TRBV10-3 to TRBJ1-2; D may be TRBD1 (5 bases). The germline V gene encodes CDR1 ENHRY and CDR2 SYGVKD. The V end lost 0 bases, the J end lost 5 bases, and 10 bases lay between the germline ends. CDR3 length equals 14 residues. CDR3 in amino acids: CAISESGVPYGYTF. The CDR3 region has the DNA TGTGCCATCAGTGAGTCGGGGGTCCCGTATGGCTACACCTTC.

A few counts support this clone. The chain recombines TRBV10-2 with TRBJ1-2; D ambiguous. This CDR3 has 13 residues. Germline V gene sequence: CDR1 WSHSY, CDR2 SAAADI. V was shortened by 2 bases and J by 3 bases, with 7 bases between the two germline ends. This CDR3 is CASSEGTYYGYTF. In nucleotides, the CDR3 is TGCGCCAGCAGTGAGGGCACTTACTATGGCTACACCTTC.

The chain links TRBV14 to TRBJ2-5; 9 nucleotides line up with TRBD2. This CDR3 comprises 16 residues. Germline CDR1 SGHDN, CDR2 FVKESK. V shed 4 bases, J shed 5 bases, and the junction held 11 bases outside the gene matches. DNA of the CDR3: TGTGCCAGCAGCCCGTACGGGACTAGCACTTCGGAGACCCAGTACTTC. Amino acids: CASSPYGTSTSETQYF.

This chain joins TRBV7-9 and TRBJ1-3; 10 bases fit TRBD1. CDR3 length: 18 amino acids. Per germline, CDR1 SEHNR and CDR2 FQNEAQ (reference sequence). With 0 bases clipped from V and 2 bases from J, the junction kept 7 bases outside the gene matches. The CDR3 protein is CASSLAPGQGSTGNTIYF. The CDR3 bases are TGTGCCAGCAGCTTAGCGCCGGGACAGGGGTCTACTGGAAACACCATATATTTT.

Notes on this clone: In the same sample, other DNA sequences code for this CDR3. The chain joins TRBV27 to TRBJ2-7, with TRBD1 matching over 7 bases. The junction had 4 bases not matched to a gene; V was cut back by 8 bases and J by 0 bases. The CDR3 has 13 amino acids. Germline V gene data show CDR1 as MNHEY and CDR2 as SMNVEV (reference sequence). This CDR3 is CASRTGSSYEQYF. The CDR3 coding sequence is TGTGCCAGCCGGACAGGCAGCTCCTACGAGCAGTACTTC.

This chain connects TRBV15 to TRBJ2-1; 7 bases match TRBD2. The V gene's germline CDR1 is LNHNV and CDR2 YYDKDF (reference sequence). The length of the CDR3 is 17 residues. V was pared by 0 bases and J by 6 bases, with 11 bases of the junction left unmatched. CDR3 coding DNA: TGTGCCACCAGCAGAGATTTCGGGGGGAGTTTGGGCAATGAGCAGTTCTTC. It is translated as CATSRDFGGSLGNEQFF. The full variable domain, with the rest looked up from reference TRBV15 and TRBJ2-1, is DAMVIQNPRYQVTQFGKPVTLSCSQTLNHNVMYWYQQKSSQAPKLLFHYYDKDFNNEADTPDNFQSRRPNTSFCFLDIRSPGLGDTAMYLCATSRDFGGSLGNEQFFGPGTRLTVL.

V and J are TRBV5-1 and TRBJ2-7; 8 bases line up with TRBD1. With 8 bases clipped from V and 6 bases from J, the junction kept 10 bases outside the gene matches. Germline values: CDR1 SGHRS, CDR2 YFSETQ. The CDR3 has 13 residues. As DNA, the CDR3 is TGCGCCAGTAAACCGGGACAGGACTTCGAGCAGTACTTC. Translating it yields CASKPGQDFEQYF.

The chain couples TRBV9 to TRBJ2-5; 12 bases are a match to TRBD1. Germline CDR1 is SGDLS and CDR2 is YYNGEE. V lost 4 bases, J lost 5 bases, and 9 bases stayed unmatched. The CDR3 runs to 16 residues. The CDR3 coding sequence is TGTGCCAGCAGCTCCCACCGGGACAGGGGGCTCGAGACCCAGTACTTC. Translating it yields CASSSHRDRGLETQYF.

The rearrangement uses TRBV7-9 and TRBJ2-7, with a weak D call TRBD2 (6 bases). Between the trimmed V and J ends, which lost 6 bases and 5 bases, there was a span of 17 bases. CDR1 SEHNR and CDR2 FQNEAQ come from the germline V gene (reference sequence). The CDR3 is 14 amino acids. For the CDR3, the DNA is TGTGCCAGCAGTTTGGGACTCGGCGAGGACGAGCAGTACTTC. Amino acid sequence: CASSLGLGEDEQYF.

The genes are TRBV2 and TRBJ2-2; 7 nucleotides match TRBD2. With V trimmed by 6 bases and J by 4 bases, 8 bases remained unmatched. The germline gives CDR1 SNHLY, CDR2 FYNNEI. The CDR3 totals 15 residues. The CDR3 is CASRQGLGVTGELFF. In nucleotides, the CDR3 is TGTGCCAGCAGGCAAGGACTAGGAGTCACCGGGGAGCTGTTTTTT.

For this clone: Additional DNA sequences in this sample encode the identical CDR3. This chain connects TRBV15 to TRBJ2-7; D remains unclear. The germline CDR1 and CDR2 sequences are LNHNV and YYDKDF (reference sequence). The CDR3 runs 13 residues. V was clipped by 0 bases and J by 2 bases, with 5 bases between them. The CDR3 is CATSREGTYEQYF. CDR3 nucleotide sequence: TGTGCCACCAGCAGAGAGGGAACCTACGAGCAGTACTTC.

This chain links TRBV28 with TRBJ2-2; tentatively, D is TRBD1 (5 bases). There are 17 residues in the CDR3. Germline V CDR1 and CDR2: MDHEN, SYDVKM. Trimming removed 2 bases at V and 5 bases at J, with 18 bases between. The CDR3 nucleotides read TGTGCCAGCAGTTTAGGGGCCCGAGAGTGGAAGACCGGGGAGCTGTTTTTT. Its protein product is CASSLGAREWKTGELFF. The complete variable domain, with remaining parts taken from reference TRBV28 and TRBJ2-2, reads DVKVTQSSRYLVKRTGEKVFLECVQDMDHENMFWYRQDPGLGLRLIYFSYDVKMKEKGDIPEGYSVSREKKERFSLILESASTNQTSMYLCASSLGAREWKTGELFFGEGSRLTVL.